The present entry profiles one T cell receptor beta chain with its context. Its cognate antigen is unknown. Sequencing was performed with immunoSEQ multiplex PCR; in TCRdb, only in-frame clones are kept and a portion is missing. The repertoire holds under 60,000 clones, with around 82% as singletons. These data originate in a study of vaccination effects on CD4 cells after COVID-19. Study overall: Both of the two convalescent patients gave a sample, one 16 days and one a week before vaccination.

This CDR3 has 13 residues. V lost 7 bases to trimming and J lost 2 bases; unmatched junction nucleotides: 4. Germline-derived CDR1 and CDR2 are GTSNPN and SVGIG (reference sequence). General study findings and limits: Clones that were induced by infection or by vaccine showed marked contraction late after vaccination.

Expansion of antigen-specific CD4+ T cells with viral peptide pools was carried out by the ViraFEST assay before sequencing. At the end of about ten days of culture, CD4+ T cells were isolated. SARS-CoV-2 infected the person between March and December 2020, as confirmed by PCR. Stimulation with an HIV-1 Nef peptide pool defined the negative control culture. J is TRBJ2-2 and V is TRBV30, with 7 bases aligning to TRBD1. Specimen: CD4+ T cells from PBMCs cultured with HIV peptides, collected before COVID-19 vaccination. The subset was: HIV-1 Nef peptide pool negative control/reference culture. This sequence originates from a human donor who had a prior SARS-CoV-2 infection. The DNA for the CDR3 is TGTGCCTACTACAGGGGCAACACCGGGGAGCTGTTTTTT. Its protein product is CAYYRGNTGELFF.